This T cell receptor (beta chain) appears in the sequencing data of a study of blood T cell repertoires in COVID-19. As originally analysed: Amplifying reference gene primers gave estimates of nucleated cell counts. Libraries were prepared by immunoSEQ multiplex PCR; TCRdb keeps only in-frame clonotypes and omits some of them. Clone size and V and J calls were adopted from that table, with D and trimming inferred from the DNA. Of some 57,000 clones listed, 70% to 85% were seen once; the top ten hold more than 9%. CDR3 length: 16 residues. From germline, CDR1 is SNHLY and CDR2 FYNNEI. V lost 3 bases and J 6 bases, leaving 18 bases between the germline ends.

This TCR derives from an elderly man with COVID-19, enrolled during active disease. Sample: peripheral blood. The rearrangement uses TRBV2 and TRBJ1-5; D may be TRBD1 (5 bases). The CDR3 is CASSELRVGGAQPQHF. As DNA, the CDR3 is TGTGCCAGCAGTGAGTTACGCGTTGGTGGGGCTCAGCCCCAGCATTTT.